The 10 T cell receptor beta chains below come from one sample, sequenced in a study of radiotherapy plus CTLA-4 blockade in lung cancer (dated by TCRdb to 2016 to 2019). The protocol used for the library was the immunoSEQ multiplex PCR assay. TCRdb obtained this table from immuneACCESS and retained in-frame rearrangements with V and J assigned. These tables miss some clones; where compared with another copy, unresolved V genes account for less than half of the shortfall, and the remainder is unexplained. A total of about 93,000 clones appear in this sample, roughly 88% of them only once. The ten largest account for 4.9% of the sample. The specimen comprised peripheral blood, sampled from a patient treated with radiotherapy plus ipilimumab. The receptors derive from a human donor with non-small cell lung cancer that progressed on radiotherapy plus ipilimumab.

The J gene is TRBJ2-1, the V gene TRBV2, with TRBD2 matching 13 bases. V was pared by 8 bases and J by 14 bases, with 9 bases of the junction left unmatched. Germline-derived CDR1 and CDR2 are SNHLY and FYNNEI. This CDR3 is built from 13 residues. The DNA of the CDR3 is TGTGCCAGCGTAGGACTAGCGGGAGCGGGGGAGTTCTTC. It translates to CASVGLAGAGEFF.

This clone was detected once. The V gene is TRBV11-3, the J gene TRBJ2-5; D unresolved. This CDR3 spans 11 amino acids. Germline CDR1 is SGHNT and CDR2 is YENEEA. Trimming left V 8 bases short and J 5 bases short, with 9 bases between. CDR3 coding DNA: TGTGCCAGCTCGTTCAGTGAGACCCAGTACTTC. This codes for CASSFSETQYF.

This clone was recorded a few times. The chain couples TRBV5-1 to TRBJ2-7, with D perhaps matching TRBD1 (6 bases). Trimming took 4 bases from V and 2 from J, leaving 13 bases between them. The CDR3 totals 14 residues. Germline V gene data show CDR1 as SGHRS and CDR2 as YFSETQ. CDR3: CASSRGHGTYEQYF. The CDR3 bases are TGCGCCAGCAGCCGGGGACACGGTACCTACGAGCAGTACTTC.

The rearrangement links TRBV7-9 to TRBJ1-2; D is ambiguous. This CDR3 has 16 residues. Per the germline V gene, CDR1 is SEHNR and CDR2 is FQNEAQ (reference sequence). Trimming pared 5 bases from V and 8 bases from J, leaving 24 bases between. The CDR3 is CASSPSEGGRRIGYTF. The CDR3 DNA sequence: TGTGCCAGCAGCCCCTCCGAGGGAGGAAGGAGAATCGGCTACACCTTC. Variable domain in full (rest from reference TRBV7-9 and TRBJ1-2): DTGVSQNPRHKITKRGQNVTFRCDPISEHNRLYWYRQTLGQGPEFLTYFQNEAQLEKSRLLSDRFSAERPKGSFSTLEIQRTEQGDSAMYLCASSPSEGGRRIGYTFGSGTRLTVV.

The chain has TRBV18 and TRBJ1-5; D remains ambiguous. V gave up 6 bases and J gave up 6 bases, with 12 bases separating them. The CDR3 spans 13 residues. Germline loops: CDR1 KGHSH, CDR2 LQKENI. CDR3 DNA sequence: TGTGCCAGCTCTCTGGGATTCGTTCAGCCCCAGCATTTT. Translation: CASSLGFVQPQHF. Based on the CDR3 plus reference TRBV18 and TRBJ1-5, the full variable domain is NAGVMQNPRHLVRRRGQEARLRCSPMKGHSHVYWYRQLPEEGLKFMVYLQKENIIDESGMPKERFSAEFPKEGPSILRIQQVVRGDSAAYFCASSLGFVQPQHFGDGTRLSIL.

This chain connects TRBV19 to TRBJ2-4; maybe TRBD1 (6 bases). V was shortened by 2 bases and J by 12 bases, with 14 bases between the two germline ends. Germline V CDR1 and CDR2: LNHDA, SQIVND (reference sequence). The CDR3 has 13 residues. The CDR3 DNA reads TGTGCCAGTAGTATACAGGGGCCTTATGATCAGTACTTC. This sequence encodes CASSIQGPYDQYF.

The DNA for the CDR3 is TGTGCCAGCAGTCTCTACCCGACGGGGAACTATGGCTACACCTTC. Its protein product is CASSLYPTGNYGYTF. The chain links TRBV27 to TRBJ1-2; no clear D gene. The V and J ends lost 5 bases and 2 bases respectively, with 15 bases between them. This CDR3 has 15 amino acids. Germline CDR1 MNHEY, CDR2 SMNVEV (reference sequence).

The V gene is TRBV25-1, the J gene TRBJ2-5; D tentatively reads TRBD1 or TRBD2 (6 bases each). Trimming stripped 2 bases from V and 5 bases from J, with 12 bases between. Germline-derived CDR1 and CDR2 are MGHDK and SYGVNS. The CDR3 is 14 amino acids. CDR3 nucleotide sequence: TGTGCCAGCAGTGAAACGGGGGCTCGGGAGACCCAGTACTTC. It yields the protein CASSETGARETQYF.

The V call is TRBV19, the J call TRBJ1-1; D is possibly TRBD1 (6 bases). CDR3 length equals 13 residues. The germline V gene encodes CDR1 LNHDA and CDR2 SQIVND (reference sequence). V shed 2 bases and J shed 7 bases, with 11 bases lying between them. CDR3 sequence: CASSISGADEAFF. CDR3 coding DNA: TGTGCCAGTAGTATATCAGGGGCGGATGAAGCTTTCTTT.

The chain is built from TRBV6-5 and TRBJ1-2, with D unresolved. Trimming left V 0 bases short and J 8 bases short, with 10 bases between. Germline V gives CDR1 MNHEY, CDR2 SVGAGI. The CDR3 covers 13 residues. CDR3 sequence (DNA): TGTGCCAGCAGTTACTCGAGGTTCGGGGGCTACACCTTC. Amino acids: CASSYSRFGGYTF.